A single sample gave rise to the 9 T cell receptor beta chains below, sequenced in a study of identical twins. TCRdb reprocessed the 5' RACE reads via MiXCR and lists one record per CDR3 protein. The data contain about 100,000 distinct CDR3 sequences, 5.9% of them singletons. The sample consisted of memory T cells sorted from blood. These receptors were taken from a woman aged 45 to 65 in good health.

This clonotype was detected many times. The chain carries TRBV6-5 and TRBJ2-1; the D is unclear. Germline assignment: CDR1 MNHEY and CDR2 SVGAGI. CDR3 length: 13 residues. Trimming removed 8 bases from V and 9 bases from J, with 17 bases in between. The DNA of the CDR3 is TGTGCCAGCCGGCCAGTTGGACCTCGTGAGCAGTTCTTC. Translation gives CASRPVGPREQFF.

This clonotype was found many times. The CDR3, as DNA: TGTGCCAGCAGCTTAGAGAGGTCTAGTGAGACCCAGTACTTC. Protein: CASSLERSSETQYF. V and J are TRBV7-8 and TRBJ2-5; D gene unclear. The CDR3 loop spans 14 amino acids. Trimming cost V 1 base and J 5 bases, with 11 bases left between them. CDR1 is SGHVS and CDR2 is FQNEAQ in the germline V gene.

Ten or more counts support this clonotype. The V call is TRBV6-2 or TRBV6-3, the J call TRBJ2-2; unclear D gene. Trimming left V 5 bases short and J 3 bases short, with 16 bases between. This CDR3 has 16 amino acids. Per germline, CDR1 MNHEY and CDR2 SVGEGT. The CDR3 sequence is CASSRRPPWDTGELFF. The CDR3, as DNA: TGTGCCAGCAGTCGCCGACCCCCCTGGGACACCGGGGAGCTGTTTTTT.

This clonotype was found many times. The CDR3 spells CASSPRRGGADTQYF. CDR3 sequence (DNA): TGCGCCAGCAGCCCACGCCGGGGGGGAGCAGATACGCAGTATTTT. The chain has TRBV4-1 and TRBJ2-3; TRBD2 agrees at 8 bases. From germline, CDR1 is MGHRA and CDR2 YSYEKL. This CDR3 is built from 15 residues. The V and J ends lost 4 bases and 4 bases, in that order; junction bases with no gene match: 7.

In its sample, this clonotype was seen many times. The chain couples TRBV15 to TRBJ2-5; TRBD1 matches at 7 bases. CDR3 length: 14 residues. In germline, CDR1 is LNHNV, CDR2 YYDKDF (reference sequence). Losses at the gene ends were 2 bases for V and 5 bases for J; bases not matched to a gene: 5. The CDR3 is CATSRPTGIETQYF. The CDR3 DNA reads TGTGCCACCAGCAGACCGACAGGGATTGAGACCCAGTACTTC.

This clonotype was detected ten times or more. Here the CDR3 reads CSAGAPGRGYTF. In DNA form, the CDR3 reads TGCAGCGCCGGGGCACCGGGACGGGGCTACACCTTC. V and J are TRBV29-1 and TRBJ1-2, with a possible D match to TRBD1 (5 bases). V was pared by 7 bases and J by 8 bases, with 17 bases between. Per the germline V gene, CDR1 is SQVTM and CDR2 is ANQGSEA. This CDR3 is 12 amino acids long.

At least ten counts were recorded for this clonotype. This chain connects TRBV4-2 to TRBJ1-4; D possibly corresponds to TRBD1 (5 bases). This CDR3 is built from 15 residues. Between the trimmed V and J ends, which lost 1 base and 6 bases, there was a span of 12 bases. Germline V gene lookup returns CDR1 LGHNA and CDR2 YNFKEQ. The CDR3 loop is CASSQGSGGDEKLFF. CDR3 DNA: TGTGCCAGCAGCCAAGGATCCGGGGGTGATGAAAAACTGTTTTTT.

This clonotype was seen ten or more times. V usage is TRBV20-1 and J usage is TRBJ2-2, with no clear D. The CDR3 length is 11 residues. Trimming shortened V by 3 bases and J by 5 bases, and 4 bases separated the two germline ends. Germline loops: CDR1 DFQATT, CDR2 SNEGSKA (reference sequence). The CDR3 here is CSASGTGELFF. CDR3 DNA: TGCAGTGCTAGCGGGACCGGGGAGCTGTTTTTT.

In this sample, this clonotype turned up many times. The rearrangement links TRBV4-1 to TRBJ1-2; D may be TRBD1 (5 bases). Deletions cut 4 bases from V and 8 bases from J, with 20 bases between. The CDR3 runs 15 residues. Germline-derived CDR1 and CDR2 are MGHRA and YSYEKL. The CDR3 sequence is CASSPSQGAAGGYTF. The CDR3 DNA follows: TGCGCCAGCAGCCCAAGTCAGGGAGCAGCGGGAGGCTACACCTTC.